This section outlines one T cell receptor (beta chain) sequence together with its context. This clone's antigen is unknown. Base qualities are not at hand, and no much larger clone is one base apart. Looking up the germline V gene (reference sequence) yields CDR1 PRHDT and CDR2 FYEKMQ. The CDR3 has 14 amino acids, counting the end cysteine and phenylalanine. Only the CDR3 region is kept as DNA, spanning 42 bases read in frame from base 1. Trimming takes 5 bases off V and 4 bases off J; junction bases not matched to a gene: 7. These data belong to a study of blood T cell repertoires in COVID-19 (dated by TCRdb to the early 2020s). Study-level background: Samples from collaborators originated in the United States, Italy and Spain and spanned both the acute and convalescent phases of COVID-19. The samples were drawn from the first 160 participants of the ongoing ImmuneRACE study and from more than 1,000 subjects provided by 6 global collaborators. Subjects who had been exposed to COVID-19, were actively infected with it, or had recovered from it provided the deeply sampled blood TCRbeta repertoires that made up the dataset. The material from the prospective study consisted of cDNA or gDNA derived from T cells, B-cell-depleted T cells, or PBMCs. The repertoires were released in a freely available public database intended as a resource for research on the immune response to SARS-CoV-2. Where HLA class I and class II types were available, the types were taken from metadata supplied by the sample provider, not from assay-based typing. Nearly every sample came with metadata listing a de-identified subject ID, COVID-19 status, age in years and sex.

TCRbeta CDR3 regions were amplified from genomic DNA using the immunoSEQ Assay, a bias-controlled multiplex PCR. As for the authors' bioinformatics: The number of nucleated cells in each sample was estimated from the amplification of reference gene primers within the assay. To quantify the absolute abundance of each unique TCRbeta CDR3 rearrangement, sequence reads were collapsed and filtered. For each sample, productive Simpson clonality was calculated as the square root of Simpson's diversity index over productive rearrangements. TCRdb took this table from immuneACCESS and kept in-frame rearrangements with V and J called. Such tables lack part of the clones; where checked against another copy, unresolved V genes explain under half of the gap, and the rest is unexplained. The V and J calls and clone size are taken from that table; D and trimming were inferred from the DNA. This sample holds about 50,000 clones; around 88% were observed only once. The top ten clones comprise roughly 15% of the sample.

Each collaborating institution followed its own protocols to collect whole blood in K2EDTA tubes. For TCRbeta analysis, collaborators shipped samples as frozen whole blood, isolated PBMCs, or DNA extracted from either of those sample types. General study outcomes and caveats: Clinical and demographic metadata were provided uncurated, with the amount varying by source and participant.

The sample taken for sequencing was peripheral blood. The sequence joins TRBV13 to TRBJ1-2, with 7 bases in between that match TRBD1. The receptor was derived from a human donor in a cohort sampled during active COVID-19. The DNA sequence is given as TGTGCCAGCAGCCGCAAGGGACAGATCTATGGCTACACCTTC. The translation is CASSRKGQIYGYTF.